The present T cell receptor beta chain was sequenced within a study of blood T cell repertoires in COVID-19. The CDR3 length is 15 residues. V lost 5 bases, J lost 4 bases, and 7 bases stayed unmatched. Germline loops: CDR1 MNHEY, CDR2 SMNVEV (reference sequence). Enrollees, about 18 to 95 years old, lived in about two dozen US areas. Cohorts were based on clinical histories the participants reported. The study counted Cohort 3 donors as recovered given two negative PCRs, clearance, or symptom resolution. Produced via immunoSEQ multiplex PCR; TCRdb's table is partial and in-frame only. The data contain 250,000 to 300,000 clones, around 92% of them singletons.

Material: PBMCs or T cells enriched from blood (not recorded which). The V and J genes are TRBV27 and TRBJ1-2, with 10 bases identical to TRBD1. This receptor was obtained from a woman aged 55-70 years who had recovered from COVID-19. For the CDR3, the DNA is TGTGCCAGCAGTCAGGGACAGGGGAGTATCTATGGCTACACCTTC. Protein sequence: CASSQGQGSIYGYTF.